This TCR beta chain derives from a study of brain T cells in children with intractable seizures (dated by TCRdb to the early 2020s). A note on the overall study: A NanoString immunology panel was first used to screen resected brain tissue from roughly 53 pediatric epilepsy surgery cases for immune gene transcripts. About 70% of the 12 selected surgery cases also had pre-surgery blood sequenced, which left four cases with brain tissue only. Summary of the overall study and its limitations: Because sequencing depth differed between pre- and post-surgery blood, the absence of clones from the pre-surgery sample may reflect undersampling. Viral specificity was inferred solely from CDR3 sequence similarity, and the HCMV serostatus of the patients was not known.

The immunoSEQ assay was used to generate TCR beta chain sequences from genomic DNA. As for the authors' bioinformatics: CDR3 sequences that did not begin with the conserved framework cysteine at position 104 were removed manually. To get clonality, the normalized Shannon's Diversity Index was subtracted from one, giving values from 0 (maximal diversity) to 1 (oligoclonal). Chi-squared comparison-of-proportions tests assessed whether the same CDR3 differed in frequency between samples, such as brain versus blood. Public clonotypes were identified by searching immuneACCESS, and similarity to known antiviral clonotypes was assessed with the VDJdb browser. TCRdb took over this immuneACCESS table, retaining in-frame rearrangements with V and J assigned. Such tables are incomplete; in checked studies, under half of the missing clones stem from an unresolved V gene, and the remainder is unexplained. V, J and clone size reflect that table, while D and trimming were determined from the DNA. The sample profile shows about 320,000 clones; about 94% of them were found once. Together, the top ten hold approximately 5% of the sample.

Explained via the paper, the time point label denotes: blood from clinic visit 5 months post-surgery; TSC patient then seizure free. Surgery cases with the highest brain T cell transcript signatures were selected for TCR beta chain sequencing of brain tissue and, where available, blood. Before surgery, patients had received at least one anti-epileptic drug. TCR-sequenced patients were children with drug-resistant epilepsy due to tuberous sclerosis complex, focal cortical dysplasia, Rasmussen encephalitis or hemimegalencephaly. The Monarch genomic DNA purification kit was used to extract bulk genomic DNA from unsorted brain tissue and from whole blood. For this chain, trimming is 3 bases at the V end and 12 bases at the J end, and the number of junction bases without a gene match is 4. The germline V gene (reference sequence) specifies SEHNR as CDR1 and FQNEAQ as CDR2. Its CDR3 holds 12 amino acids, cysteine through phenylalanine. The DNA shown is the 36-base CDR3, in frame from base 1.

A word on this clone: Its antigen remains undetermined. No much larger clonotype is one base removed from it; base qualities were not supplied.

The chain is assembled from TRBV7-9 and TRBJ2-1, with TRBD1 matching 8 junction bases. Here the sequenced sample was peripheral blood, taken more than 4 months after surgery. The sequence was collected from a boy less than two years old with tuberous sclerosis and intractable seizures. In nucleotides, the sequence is TGTGCCAGCAGCTTCCCAGGGGGCGGGCAGTTCTTC. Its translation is CASSFPGGGQFF.